Below are 29 T cell receptor beta chains sequenced from a single sample in a study of T cells after posttransplantation cyclophosphamide. Methotrexate plus calcineurin inhibitor accompanied controls' myeloablative marrow transplants; sampling was 1 year later. The repertoire was sequenced with immunoSEQ multiplex PCR; TCRdb's copy has only in-frame clones and lacks some. The repertoire includes about 16,000 clones, roughly 87% of them detected once, and 3.5% sits in the top ten. The sequences come from PBMCs, collected after an allogeneic stem cell transplant with a calcineurin inhibitor and methotrexate. The receptors stem from a male patient between 45 and 60 years old who received an allogeneic stem cell transplant from an unrelated donor, was CMV-positive, and had chronic GVHD only. The graft donor may have given rise to some T cells.

The chain couples TRBV11-3 to TRBJ2-2; the D gene is possibly TRBD1 (5 bases). The CDR3 is 16 amino acids. The germline gives CDR1 SGHNT, CDR2 YENEEA. The ends were cut back, 0 bases at V and 5 bases at J, with 13 bases in the middle. The CDR3, as DNA: TGTGCCAGCAGCTTAGAGATGCAGGGAAGGACCGGGGAGCTGTTTTTT. It yields the protein CASSLEMQGRTGELFF.

The CDR3 nucleotides are TGTGCCAGCAGCCCTCCGGGAGCCCAGTACTTC. It is translated as CASSPPGAQYF. This sequence joins TRBV11-2 and TRBJ2-5; TRBD2 might be the D (6 bases). Germline V gives CDR1 SGHAT, CDR2 FQNNGV. V was shortened by 5 bases and J by 9 bases, with 10 bases between the two germline ends. The CDR3 contains 11 residues. The full variable domain, with the rest looked up from reference TRBV11-2 and TRBJ2-5, is EAGVAQSPRYKIIEKRQSVAFWCNPISGHATLYWYQQILGQGPKLLIQFQNNGVVDDSQLPKDRFSAERLKGVDSTLKIQPAKLEDSAVYLCASSPPGAQYFGPGTRLLVL.

In DNA form, the CDR3 reads TGTGCCAGCAGCCCTGGACAGGGAGACTCCAGCGAGCAGTACTTC. Translating it yields CASSPGQGDSSEQYF. V gene TRBV27 combines with J gene TRBJ2-7, with 8 bases fitting TRBD1. Germline loops: CDR1 MNHEY, CDR2 SMNVEV (reference sequence). This CDR3 is built from 15 residues. Trimming removed 6 bases from V and 6 bases from J; junction bases left unmatched: 13.

The V and J genes are TRBV5-6 and TRBJ2-5, with 10 nucleotides matching TRBD1. Trimming at V came to 3 bases and at J to 4 bases, leaving 0 bases not matched to a gene. CDR3 size: 13 residues. CDR1 SGHDT and CDR2 YYEEEE come from the germline V gene. The DNA for the CDR3 is TGTGCCAGCAGCTGGGACAGGGGAGAGACCCAGTACTTC. Translation gives CASSWDRGETQYF.

The chain couples TRBV7-2 to TRBJ2-4, with D possibly matching TRBD2 (6 bases). This CDR3 spans 19 amino acids. Germline CDR1 is SGHTA and CDR2 is FQGNSA. With 5 bases removed from V and 0 bases from J, the gap between germline ends came to 23 bases. CDR3 amino acids: CASSPTPLTSLAAKNIQYF. The CDR3 coding sequence is TGTGCCAGCAGCCCCACACCCCTGACTAGTTTGGCAGCCAAAAACATTCAGTACTTC.

The chain couples TRBV19 to TRBJ1-1; possible D gene TRBD1, 5 bases. Germline V lookup: CDR1 LNHDA, CDR2 SQIVND (reference sequence). The CDR3 sequence is 13 residues long. Trimming cost V 1 base and J 7 bases, with 10 bases left between them. The CDR3 DNA is TGTGCCAGTAGTATAGTATCGGGGGGTGAAGCTTTCTTT. Translation: CASSIVSGGEAFF.

The chain carries TRBV10-1 and TRBJ1-2, with no clear D. The germline gives CDR1 WNHNN, CDR2 SYGVQD (reference sequence). This CDR3 contains 13 residues. Trimming pared 1 base from V and 5 bases from J, leaving 8 bases between. The chain's CDR3 is CASSEYRDYGYTF. As DNA, the CDR3 is TGCGCCAGCAGTGAGTACCGGGATTATGGCTACACCTTC.

This clone showed up just a few times. This chain connects TRBV28 to TRBJ2-1; 11 bases fit TRBD2. J gave up 4 bases and V 4 bases, and 6 bases lay outside the gene matches. The germline V gene has CDR1 MDHEN and CDR2 SYDVKM. The CDR3 consists of 16 residues. The CDR3 is CASSSGGLAAYNEQFF. DNA for the CDR3: TGTGCCAGCAGTTCGGGGGGACTAGCGGCTTACAATGAGCAGTTCTTC. Full variable domain (rest looked up from reference TRBV28 and TRBJ2-1): DVKVTQSSRYLVKRTGEKVFLECVQDMDHENMFWYRQDPGLGLRLIYFSYDVKMKEKGDIPEGYSVSREKKERFSLILESASTNQTSMYLCASSSGGLAAYNEQFFGPGTRLTVL.

The chain recombines TRBV14 with TRBJ2-1; no clear D. Trimming pared 1 base from V and 2 bases from J, leaving 9 bases between. CDR1 is SGHDN, CDR2 FVKESK, per germline. This CDR3 is built from 15 residues. The CDR3 region is CASSQGAAPYNEQFF. CDR3 in DNA: TGTGCCAGCAGCCAAGGGGCAGCACCCTACAATGAGCAGTTCTTC.

CDR3 sequence reads: CASSLASQRAFTDTQYF. The CDR3 bases are TGTGCCAGCAGCTTAGCGTCCCAGCGGGCTTTCACAGATACGCAGTATTTT. The V and J genes are TRBV7-2 and TRBJ2-3; tentatively, D is TRBD2 (6 bases). The germline V and J ends were trimmed by 0 bases and 2 bases, with 15 bases remaining between them. Germline CDR1 SGHTA, CDR2 FQGNSA. The CDR3 consists of 17 residues.

This chain links TRBV12-5 with TRBJ1-5; possibly TRBD1 for D (5 bases). The CDR3 sequence is 17 residues long. CDR1 and CDR2 from the germline V gene are LGHNT and FRNRAP. Deletions cut 3 bases from V and 4 bases from J, with 19 bases between. The CDR3 is CASGFGLDDSPNQPQHF. The DNA for the CDR3 is TGTGCTAGTGGTTTTGGGTTGGATGACAGCCCGAATCAGCCCCAGCATTTT. Full variable domain (remainder filled in from reference TRBV12-5 and TRBJ1-5): DARVTQTPRHKVTEMGQEVTMRCQPILGHNTVFWYRQTMMQGLELLAYFRNRAPLDDSGMPKDRFSAEMPDATLATLKIQPSEPRDSAVYFCASGFGLDDSPNQPQHFGDGTRLSIL.

The chain recombines TRBV10-3 with TRBJ2-3; D perhaps matches TRBD2 (7 bases). Trimming cost V 11 bases and J 2 bases, with 14 bases left between them. Germline V gives CDR1 ENHRY, CDR2 SYGVKD. The CDR3 is 13 amino acids. DNA of the CDR3: TGTGCCCCCCGCGGGGGCGCCACAGATACGCAGTATTTT. The encoded protein is CAPRGGATDTQYF.

The rearrangement joins TRBV19 to TRBJ2-3; TRBD2 aligns across 11 bases. J lost 5 bases, V lost 6 bases, and 10 bases had no gene match. Per the germline V gene, CDR1 is LNHDA and CDR2 is SQIVND (reference sequence). CDR3 length equals 16 residues. Here the CDR3 reads CASRASGGSPLDTQYF. The CDR3 DNA is TGTGCCAGTAGAGCTAGCGGGGGGTCCCCCCTAGATACGCAGTATTTT.

The CDR3: CASSTRPGRTDTQYF. In nucleotides, the CDR3 is TGTGCCAGCAGCACCCGCCCGGGTCGCACAGATACGCAGTATTTT. The V call is TRBV7-2, the J call TRBJ2-3, with D hard to call. The V gene lost 5 bases and the J gene lost 1 base, with 13 bases spanning the gap. This CDR3 is 15 amino acids long. Per the germline V gene, CDR1 is SGHTA and CDR2 is FQGNSA. Looking up the rest from reference TRBV7-2 and TRBJ2-3 gives the full variable domain: GAGVSQSPSNKVTEKGKDVELRCDPISGHTALYWYRQSLGQGLEFLIYFQGNSAPDKSGLPSDRFSAERTGGSVSTLTIQRTQQEDSAVYLCASSTRPGRTDTQYFGPGTRLTVL.

CDR3 region: CAISEWDSSYEQYF. DNA of the CDR3: TGTGCCATCAGTGAGTGGGACAGCTCCTACGAGCAGTACTTC. V is TRBV10-3 and J is TRBJ2-7; 7 bases match TRBD1. The CDR3 has 14 residues. From germline, CDR1 is ENHRY and CDR2 SYGVKD. V shed 1 base, J shed 0 bases, and the junction held 0 bases outside the gene matches.

The V and J genes are TRBV21-1 and TRBJ2-1; TRBD2, the table's D call, lacks a check against the DNA. TRBV21-1 represents a pseudogene. The CDR3 contains 18 residues. CDR3: CASSNSSGRRTPSDEQFF. The CDR3 DNA is TGTGCCAGCAGCAATTCTAGCGGGAGAAGAACCCCAAGCGATGAGCAGTTCTTC.

CDR3 in DNA: TGCAGCGTTGAAGATTGGGGCGGGGACTCCTACGAGCAGTACTTC. It codes for CSVEDWGGDSYEQYF. The chain carries TRBV29-1 and TRBJ2-7; D may be TRBD2 (6 bases). This CDR3 has 15 amino acids. Germline-derived CDR1 and CDR2 are SQVTM and ANQGSEA. The V end lost 0 bases, the J end lost 0 bases, and 12 bases lay between the germline ends.

The chain employs TRBV14 and TRBJ2-2; D may be TRBD1 (6 bases). This CDR3 comprises 15 residues. Trimming took off 1 base at V and 5 bases at J, with 11 bases between the two ends. The germline V gene has CDR1 SGHDN and CDR2 FVKESK. CDR3 bases: TGTGCCAGCAGCCAAGGGCAGGGGAAGACCGGGGAGCTGTTTTTT. This gives the protein CASSQGQGKTGELFF.

J is TRBJ2-1 and V is TRBV19, with 13 nucleotides matching TRBD2. CDR1 is LNHDA and CDR2 is SQIVND in the germline V gene (reference sequence). J lost 7 bases, V lost 10 bases, and 7 bases had no gene match. This CDR3 is 14 amino acids long. In DNA, the CDR3 is TGTGCCACTGCGACTAGCGGGGGGACAAATGAGCAGTTCTTC. Encoded protein: CATATSGGTNEQFF.

This clone has only a few counts. The chain carries TRBV6-1 and TRBJ1-1; D gene uncertain. The germline V gene has CDR1 MNHNS and CDR2 SASEGT. Trimming left V 6 bases short and J 3 bases short, with 8 bases between. There are 12 residues in the CDR3. In DNA, the CDR3 is TGTGCCAGCAGCCCACAGTACACTGAAGCTTTCTTT. Translated: CASSPQYTEAFF.

The rearrangement links TRBV29-1 to TRBJ1-2; D is uncertain. V lost 5 bases to trimming and J lost 2 bases, with 18 bases between them. This CDR3 spans 15 amino acids. Germline CDR1 is SQVTM and CDR2 is ANQGSEA. The CDR3 spells CSVPEVGVANYGYTF. The CDR3 nucleotides read TGCAGCGTTCCAGAAGTTGGCGTAGCGAACTATGGCTACACCTTC.

This chain links TRBV19 with TRBJ2-1, with unresolved D. The CDR3 covers 17 residues. V was trimmed by 7 bases and J by 2 bases, leaving 21 bases between them. The V gene's germline CDR1 is LNHDA and CDR2 SQIVND (reference sequence). CDR3: CASTQTPLGAPYNEQFF. The CDR3 DNA is TGTGCCAGTACCCAAACCCCCTTAGGAGCCCCCTACAATGAGCAGTTCTTC.

This chain's CDR3 is CASSLQRGSYNEQFF. The DNA of the CDR3 is TGTGCCAGCAGCCTACAGCGGGGCTCCTACAATGAGCAGTTCTTC. The J gene is TRBJ2-1, the V gene TRBV7-3; 7 positions agree with TRBD2. Trimming took 5 bases from V and 0 from J; bases not matched to a gene: 4. The CDR3 totals 15 residues. Germline V lookup: CDR1 SGHTA, CDR2 FQGTGA. Complete variable domain (other parts from reference TRBV7-3 and TRBJ2-1): GAGVSQTPSNKVTEKGKYVELRCDPISGHTALYWYRQSLGQGPEFLIYFQGTGAADDSGLPNDRFFAVRPEGSVSTLKIQRTERGDSAVYLCASSLQRGSYNEQFFGPGTRLTVL.

The V gene is TRBV15, the J gene TRBJ1-6, with TRBD1 identical over 7 bases. Trimming took 3 bases from V and 6 from J; bases not matched to a gene: 2. This CDR3 is built from 14 residues. Germline CDR1 and CDR2: LNHNV and YYDKDF (reference sequence). The CDR3 here is CATSRAGGNSPLHF. The DNA of the CDR3 is TGTGCCACCAGCAGGGCAGGGGGTAATTCACCCCTCCACTTT.

This chain uses TRBV18 with TRBJ1-6, with TRBD1 identical over 9 bases. The CDR3 totals 14 residues. V trimming: 0 bases; J trimming: 13 bases; junction bases outside the gene matches: 4. Germline lookup yields CDR1 KGHSH and CDR2 LQKENI. The CDR3 bases are TGTGCCAGCTCACCACCGCCGGGACAGGGTCCCCTCCACTTT. Protein: CASSPPPGQGPLHF.

The chain couples TRBV28 to TRBJ2-3; 8 bases are shared with TRBD1. V lost 7 bases and J lost 1; bases outside the gene matches: 19. CDR3 length: 19 amino acids. CDR1 MDHEN and CDR2 SYDVKM come from the germline V gene. This CDR3 is CASKLDREGEFDGTDTQYF. The CDR3 coding sequence is TGTGCCAGCAAATTGGACAGGGAAGGTGAGTTTGATGGCACAGATACGCAGTATTTT.

The chain is built from TRBV6-5 and TRBJ1-2; D perhaps matches TRBD1 (5 bases). V was clipped by 4 bases and J by 0 bases, with 6 bases between them. Germline V gives CDR1 MNHEY, CDR2 SVGAGI. This CDR3 region has 13 residues. CDR3 coding DNA: TGTGCCAGCAGTTTACAGGCTAACTATGGCTACACCTTC. Protein: CASSLQANYGYTF.

This clone was recorded a few times. The J gene is TRBJ1-1, the V gene TRBV4-1; D might be TRBD1 (5 bases). Deletions cut 0 bases from V and 7 bases from J, with 18 bases between. The CDR3 totals 16 residues. Germline CDR1 MGHRA, CDR2 YSYEKL. The CDR3: CASSQDWGGRADEAFF. DNA of the CDR3: TGCGCCAGCAGCCAAGATTGGGGGGGAAGGGCTGATGAAGCTTTCTTT.

The rearrangement uses TRBV7-9 and TRBJ2-3; D possibly corresponds to TRBD1 (7 bases). CDR1 is SEHNR and CDR2 is FQNEAQ in the germline V gene (reference sequence). V shed 4 bases and J shed 0 bases, with 11 bases lying between them. The CDR3 spans 15 residues. The CDR3 reads CASSSRGTSTDTQYF. CDR3 in DNA: TGTGCCAGCAGCTCCAGGGGGACTAGCACAGATACGCAGTATTTT.